This TCR beta chain was profiled in a study of T cell repertoires in cytomegalovirus infection. Study summary: Evidence of both CMV infection and a matching HLA type came from public TCR beta signatures.

This clonotype was observed a handful of times. Its target is unknown. TCRdb used MiXCR to reprocess the reads, holding one entry per CDR3 protein. The sample yields 550,000 to 850,000 distinct CDR3 sequences, approximately 33% seen once. The clonotype comes from a human donor in good health (CMV status not recorded). Some clones in this sample may be carry-over from other donors' samples. The starting material was cultured PBMCs, obtained from culture after CMV antigen stimulation.

CDR3 coding DNA: TGCGCCAGCAGCCAGGGTCTGAGGTCCTATAATTCACCCCTCCACTTT. Amino acids: CASSQGLRSYNSPLHF. The chain links TRBV4-3 to TRBJ1-6; D gene uncertain. Germline assignment: CDR1 LGHNA and CDR2 YSLEER. Trimming left V 3 bases short and J 1 base short, with 10 bases between. The CDR3 covers 16 residues.